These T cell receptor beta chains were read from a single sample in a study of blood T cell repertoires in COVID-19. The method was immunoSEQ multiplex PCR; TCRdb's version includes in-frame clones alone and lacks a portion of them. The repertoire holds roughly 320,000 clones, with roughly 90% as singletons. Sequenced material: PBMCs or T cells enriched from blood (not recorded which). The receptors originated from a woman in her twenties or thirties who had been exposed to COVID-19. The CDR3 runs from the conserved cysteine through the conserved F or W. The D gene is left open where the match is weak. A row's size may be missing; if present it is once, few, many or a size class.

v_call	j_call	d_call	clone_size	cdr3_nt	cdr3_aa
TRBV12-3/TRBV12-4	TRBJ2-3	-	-	TGTGCCAGCAGTCCCGGCCAGGATCAACTGTATTTT	CASSPGQDQLYF
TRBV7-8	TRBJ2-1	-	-	TGTGCCAGCAGCTTAGGTTCCGATGAGCAGTTCTTC	CASSLGSDEQFF
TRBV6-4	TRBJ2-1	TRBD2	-	TGTGCCAGCAGTGAGACTAGCGGGGGGTCCTCTCCGCCGAGGTTCTTC	CASSETSGGSSPPRFF
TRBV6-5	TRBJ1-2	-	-	TGTGCCAGCGAAGACAGACTTATGCGTGGCTACACCTTC	CASEDRLMRGYTF
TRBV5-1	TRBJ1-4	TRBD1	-	TGCGCCAGCAGCTTGGAACAGGGGCACGAAAAACTGTTTTTT	CASSLEQGHEKLFF
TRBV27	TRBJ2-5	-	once	TGTGCCAGCAGTTTAGAGATGAGAGGGGAGACCCAGTACTTC	CASSLEMRGETQYF
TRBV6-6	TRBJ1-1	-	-	TGTGCCAGCAGCTCGCCTAGGGGTCGAACTGAAGCTTTCTTT	CASSSPRGRTEAFF
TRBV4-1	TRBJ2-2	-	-	TGCGCCAGCAGCCTATATAGGGGGGGCGCGAACACCGGGGAGCTGTTTTTT	CASSLYRGGANTGELFF
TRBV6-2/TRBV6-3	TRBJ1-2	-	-	TGTGCCAGCAGTTATTCGAGGATTAACTATGGCTACACCTTC	CASSYSRINYGYTF
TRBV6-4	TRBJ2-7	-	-	TGTGCCAGCAGCTGCAGGGCCGGGCACTTC	CASSCRAGHF
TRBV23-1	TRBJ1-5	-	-	TGCGCCAGCAGAGGACAGAGCGGACAGCCCCAGCATTTT	CASRGQSGQPQHF
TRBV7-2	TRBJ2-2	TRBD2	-	TGTGCCAGCAGCTTATTCCTCCGTTGGCGGGGGGCCAACACCGGGGAGCTGTTTTTT	CASSLFLRWRGANTGELFF
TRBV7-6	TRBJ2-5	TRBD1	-	TGTGCCAGCAGCGCCACGACAGGGGGCGGAGAGACCCAGTACTTC	CASSATTGGGETQYF
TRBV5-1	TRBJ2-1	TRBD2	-	TGCGCCAGCAGCTCTAGCGGGGGGTCCTACAATGAGCAGTTCTTC	CASSSSGGSYNEQFF
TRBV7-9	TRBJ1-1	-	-	TGTGCCAGCAGCTTAGGAGCTACCCTTGACACTGAAGCTTTCTTT	CASSLGATLDTEAFF
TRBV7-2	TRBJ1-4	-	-	TGTGCCAGCAGCAGAGACGGGACTAATGAAAAACTGTTTTTT	CASSRDGTNEKLFF
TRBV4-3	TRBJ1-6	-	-	TGCGCCAGCAGCCAAGTCAGGGTATCACCCCTCCACTTT	CASSQVRVSPLHF
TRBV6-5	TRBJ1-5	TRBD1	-	TGTGCCAGCAGGCGACAGGGAGGAGGGGATCAGCCCCAGCATTTT	CASRRQGGGDQPQHF